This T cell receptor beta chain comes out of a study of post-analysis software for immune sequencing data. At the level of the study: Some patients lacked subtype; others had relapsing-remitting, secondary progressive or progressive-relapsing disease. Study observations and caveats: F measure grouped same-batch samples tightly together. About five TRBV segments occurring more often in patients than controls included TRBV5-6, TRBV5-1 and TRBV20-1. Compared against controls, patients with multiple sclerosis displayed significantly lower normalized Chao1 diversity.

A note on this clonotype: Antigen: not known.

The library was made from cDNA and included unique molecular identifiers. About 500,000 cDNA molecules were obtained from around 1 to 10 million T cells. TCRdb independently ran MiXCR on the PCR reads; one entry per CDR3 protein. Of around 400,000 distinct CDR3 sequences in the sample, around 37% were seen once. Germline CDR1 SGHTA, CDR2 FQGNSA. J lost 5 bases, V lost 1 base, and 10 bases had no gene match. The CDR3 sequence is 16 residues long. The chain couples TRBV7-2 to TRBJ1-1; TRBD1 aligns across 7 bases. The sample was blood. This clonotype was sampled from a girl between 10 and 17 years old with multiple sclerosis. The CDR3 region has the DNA TGTGCCAGCAGCTTAGGGGGCTGGACAGGTGGTACTGAAGCTTTCTTT. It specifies CASSLGGWTGGTEAFF.